One sample yielded the 18 T cell receptor beta chains listed below, sequenced in a study of cytomegalovirus exposure and HLA in healthy donors. Primers: 60 Vbeta forward and 13 Jbeta reverse. The method was immunoSEQ multiplex PCR; TCRdb's version includes in-frame clones alone and lacks a portion of them. The table lists 100,000 or so clones, around 80% of them singletons. Sequences were obtained from PBMCs. The receptors were sampled from a man aged 25-45 years in good health and CMV-seropositive.

This clone was recorded only once. The V gene is TRBV2, the J gene TRBJ2-1; tentative D call: TRBD2 (5 bases). The germline gives CDR1 SNHLY, CDR2 FYNNEI. This CDR3 has 13 amino acids. Deletions cut 4 bases from V and 5 bases from J, with 9 bases between. The CDR3 sequence: CASSVTRDNEQFF. CDR3 in DNA: TGTGCCAGCAGTGTTACTAGGGACAATGAGCAGTTCTTC. Drawing the rest from reference TRBV2 and TRBJ2-1, the complete variable domain is EPEVTQTPSHQVTQMGQEVILRCVPISNHLYFYWYRQILGQKVEFLVSFYNNEISEKSEIFDDQFSVERPDGSNFTLKIRSTKLEDSAMYFCASSVTRDNEQFFGPGTRLTVL.

The gene calls are TRBV4-1 and TRBJ2-3, with D possibly being TRBD1 (6 bases). CDR1 and CDR2 (germline): MGHRA, YSYEKL. The CDR3 extends over 17 amino acids. V lost 7 bases and J 0 bases, leaving 20 bases between the germline ends. The CDR3 here is CASKGRGGWVSTDTQYF. DNA for the CDR3: TGCGCCAGCAAGGGCAGGGGTGGATGGGTGAGCACAGATACGCAGTATTTT.

This clone was recorded once. This chain connects TRBV27 to TRBJ2-7; D is perhaps TRBD1 (9 bases). Per the germline V gene, CDR1 is MNHEY and CDR2 is SMNVEV (reference sequence). V was shortened by 6 bases and J by 0 bases, with 18 bases between the two germline ends. The CDR3 spans 16 residues. CDR3 region: CASRPGRDRDSYEQYF. Here the CDR3 DNA reads TGTGCCAGCAGACCCGGGAGGGACAGGGACTCCTACGAGCAGTACTTC.

The V gene is TRBV18, the J gene TRBJ2-7, with D tentatively TRBD1 (5 bases). This CDR3 comprises 13 residues. The V end was cut by 1 base, the J end by 6 bases, with 10 bases between. CDR1 is KGHSH and CDR2 is LQKENI in the germline V gene. Here the CDR3 reads CASSPRGHGEQYF. The CDR3 bases are TGTGCCAGCTCACCACGCGGACACGGCGAGCAGTACTTC. Together with reference TRBV18 and TRBJ2-7, the CDR3 gives the full variable domain: NAGVMQNPRHLVRRRGQEARLRCSPMKGHSHVYWYRQLPEEGLKFMVYLQKENIIDESGMPKERFSAEFPKEGPSILRIQQVVRGDSAAYFCASSPRGHGEQYFGPGTRLTVT.

The chain uses TRBV28 and TRBJ2-7; the D is unclear. With 4 bases removed from V and 3 bases from J, the gap between germline ends came to 19 bases. The V gene's germline CDR1 is MDHEN and CDR2 SYDVKM. The CDR3 spans 16 residues. In nucleotides, the CDR3 is TGTGCCAGCAGTTCACCGTTATTAACAGAGTTCTACGAGCAGTACTTC. Translated, it gives CASSSPLLTEFYEQYF.

This clone was picked up a small number of times. The J gene is TRBJ2-3, the V gene TRBV30; 9 positions agree with TRBD2. There are 15 residues in the CDR3. From germline, CDR1 is GTSNPN and CDR2 SVGIG (reference sequence). The V and J ends lost 4 bases and 1 base, in that order; junction bases with no gene match: 6. CDR3 nucleotides: TGTGCCTGGACCTATAGCGGGAGTGGCACAGATACGCAGTATTTT. Translating it yields CAWTYSGSGTDTQYF.

This clone was counted only a few times. The chain employs TRBV9 and TRBJ1-6; TRBD1 aligns across 9 bases. Germline loops: CDR1 SGDLS, CDR2 YYNGEE. The V and J ends lost 4 bases and 9 bases, in that order; junction bases with no gene match: 8. This CDR3 spans 15 amino acids. The CDR3 coding sequence is TGTGCCAGCAGCCCCACACAGGGGGCGAGTTCACCCCTCCACTTT. Protein: CASSPTQGASSPLHF. The full variable domain, in which reference TRBV9 and TRBJ1-6 provide the parts outside the CDR3, is DSGVTQTPKHLITATGQRVTLRCSPRSGDLSVYWYQQSLDQGLQFLIQYYNGEERAKGNILERFSAQQFPDLHSELNLSSLELGDSALYFCASSPTQGASSPLHFGNGTRLTVT.

Details on this clone: This sample includes further DNA sequences coding for the same CDR3. The genes are TRBV28 and TRBJ1-4; TRBD1 matches at 8 bases. Trimming took 3 bases from V and 7 from J; bases not matched to a gene: 7. Germline V gives CDR1 MDHEN, CDR2 SYDVKM. There are 15 residues in the CDR3. CDR3: CASSLYEQGGEKLFF. In DNA, the CDR3 is TGTGCCAGCAGTTTGTACGAACAGGGGGGTGAAAAACTGTTTTTT.

The V call is TRBV29-1, the J call TRBJ2-7; a possible D gene is TRBD1 (5 bases). The germline gives CDR1 SQVTM, CDR2 ANQGSEA. The CDR3 is 14 amino acids. The ends were cut back, 2 bases at V and 2 bases at J, with 13 bases in the middle. The CDR3 loop is CSVESTGLTYEQYF. For the CDR3, the DNA is TGCAGCGTTGAATCTACAGGCCTTACCTACGAGCAGTACTTC.

For the CDR3, the DNA is TGTGCCAGCAGCGTAGATATCCAGGGGGGTGGCAATCAGCCCCAGCATTTT. The encoded protein is CASSVDIQGGGNQPQHF. The V gene is TRBV9, the J gene TRBJ1-5, with 7 bases fitting TRBD1. J lost 2 bases, V lost 0 bases, and 8 bases had no gene match. Per the germline V gene, CDR1 is SGDLS and CDR2 is YYNGEE. The CDR3 runs to 17 residues.

This chain connects TRBV7-9 to TRBJ2-4, with 11 positions matching TRBD2. Trimming cost V 6 bases and J 12 bases; bases outside gene matches: 4. CDR1 and CDR2 from the germline V gene are SEHNR and FQNEAQ (reference sequence). CDR3 size: 12 residues. The CDR3 reads CASSTGLAGQYF. CDR3 bases: TGTGCCAGCAGTACCGGACTAGCGGGTCAGTACTTC. The full variable domain, its missing parts supplied by reference TRBV7-9 and TRBJ2-4, is DTGVSQNPRHKITKRGQNVTFRCDPISEHNRLYWYRQTLGQGPEFLTYFQNEAQLEKSRLLSDRFSAERPKGSFSTLEIQRTEQGDSAMYLCASSTGLAGQYFGAGTRLSVL.

This rearrangement joins TRBV29-1 to TRBJ2-2, with D maybe TRBD2 (5 bases). V was clipped by 4 bases and J by 6 bases, with 15 bases between them. This CDR3 contains 14 residues. Germline values: CDR1 SQVTM, CDR2 ANQGSEA. The CDR3 here is CSVGGETKAGELFF. The CDR3 bases are TGCAGCGTTGGGGGAGAGACGAAGGCCGGGGAGCTGTTTTTT.

The CDR3 sequence is CASSFGGRNEKLFF. In DNA, the CDR3 is TGTGCCAGCAGCTTTGGGGGCCGAAATGAAAAACTGTTTTTT. The chain has TRBV5-4 and TRBJ1-4, with a weak D call TRBD1 (6 bases). Germline values: CDR1 SGHNT, CDR2 YYREEE (reference sequence). Trimming pared 2 bases from V and 5 bases from J, leaving 10 bases between. CDR3 size: 14 residues.

The gene calls are TRBV6-6 and TRBJ1-2; tentatively, D is TRBD1 (5 bases). Trimming shortened V by 4 bases and J by 3 bases, and 9 bases separated the two germline ends. Germline-derived CDR1 and CDR2 are MNHNY and SVGAGI (reference sequence). The CDR3 length is 13 residues. CDR3 region: CASSSGQDYGYTF. In DNA, the CDR3 is TGTGCCAGCAGTTCCGGACAAGACTATGGCTACACCTTC.

The V and J genes are TRBV7-2 and TRBJ2-7, with unresolved D. The CDR3 length is 13 residues. V lost 5 bases and J lost 5, with 13 bases in between. CDR1 is SGHTA and CDR2 is FQGNSA in the germline V gene. In DNA form, the CDR3 reads TGTGCCAGCAGCCCCCGAGTTTTAGACGAGCAGTACTTC. This translates into CASSPRVLDEQYF.

This clone was observed a single time. The chain carries TRBV5-1 and TRBJ2-7, with 8 bases matching TRBD1. The length of the CDR3 is 15 residues. In germline, CDR1 is SGHRS, CDR2 YFSETQ. With V trimmed by 7 bases and J by 4 bases, 13 bases remained unmatched. CDR3 coding DNA: TGCGCCAGCTCAAAGGGGACAGGTAATCGGTACGAGCAGTACTTC. It specifies CASSKGTGNRYEQYF.

CDR3 amino acids: CASSMGTGDLLDIQYF. As DNA, the CDR3 is TGTGCCAGTAGTATGGGTACAGGAGACTTGTTAGACATTCAGTACTTC. The V and J genes are TRBV19 and TRBJ2-4; perhaps TRBD1 as D (5 bases). This CDR3 spans 16 amino acids. CDR1 and CDR2 from the germline V gene are LNHDA and SQIVND (reference sequence). The V end lost 3 bases, the J end lost 8 bases, and 20 bases lay between the germline ends.

The rearrangement joins TRBV5-4 to TRBJ1-4; the D is unclear. V lost 0 bases to trimming and J lost 3 bases, with 9 bases between them. Per germline, CDR1 SGHNT and CDR2 YYREEE (reference sequence). The CDR3 consists of 15 residues. The CDR3 DNA sequence: TGTGCCAGCAGCTTGGGACTCCGCCCTAATGAAAAACTGTTTTTT. Protein sequence: CASSLGLRPNEKLFF.